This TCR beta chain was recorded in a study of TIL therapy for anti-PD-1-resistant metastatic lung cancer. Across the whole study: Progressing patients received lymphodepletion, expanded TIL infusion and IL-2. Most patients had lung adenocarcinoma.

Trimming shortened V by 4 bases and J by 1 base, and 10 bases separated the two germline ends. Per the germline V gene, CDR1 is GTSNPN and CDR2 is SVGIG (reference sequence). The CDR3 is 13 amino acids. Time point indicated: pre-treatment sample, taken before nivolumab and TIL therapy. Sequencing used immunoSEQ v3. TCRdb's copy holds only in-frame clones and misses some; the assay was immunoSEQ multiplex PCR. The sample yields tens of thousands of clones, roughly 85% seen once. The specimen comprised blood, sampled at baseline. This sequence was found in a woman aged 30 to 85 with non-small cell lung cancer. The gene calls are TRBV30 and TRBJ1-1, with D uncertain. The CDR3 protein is CAWNQQQNTEAFF. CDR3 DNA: TGTGCCTGGAACCAACAGCAGAACACTGAAGCTTTCTTT.